These T cell receptor beta chains were read from a single sample in a study of T cells in Graves' hyperthyroidism and ophthalmopathy. One entry per CDR3 protein, called by TCRdb with MiXCR from the multiplex PCR reads. The table shows about 49,000 distinct CDR3 sequences, with approximately 53% occurring only once. The specimen sequenced was peripheral blood or thyroid tissue (not recorded which). The receptor set was obtained from a man between 18 and 35 years old with Graves' hyperthyroidism. Both conserved end residues are part of each CDR3. The order of the fields is J gene, V gene, clone size, D gene, CDR3 DNA, CDR3 protein. A D gene is named only where the DNA matches it firmly. Clone size, where shown, is once, few, many, or a class for clones that have expanded.

TRBJ2-6 | TRBV20-1 | - | TRBD1 | TGCAGTGCTGGGACAGGGGGCGCTGGGGCCAACGTCCTGACTTTC | CSAGTGGAGANVLTF
TRBJ2-5 | TRBV29-1 | many | TRBD1 | TGCAGCGTAGACCGGGACAGGGTGCTTGGGACCCAGTACTTC | CSVDRDRVLGTQYF
TRBJ1-4 | TRBV29-1 | - | TRBD1 | TGCAGCGTTGGTGGGACAGCCCTTAATGAAAAACTGTTTTTT | CSVGGTALNEKLFF
TRBJ2-5 | TRBV10-2 | - | TRBD2 | TGCGCCAGCAGTATTAGCGGGGGGGTCGGAGAGACCCAGTACTTC | CASSISGGVGETQYF
TRBJ2-1 | TRBV7-3 | many | TRBD2 | TGTGCCAGCAGCCGGAGCGGGAGGGCGAATGAGCAGTTCTTC | CASSRSGRANEQFF
TRBJ2-3 | TRBV11-2 | once | - | TGTGCCAGCAGCTTATTGGGGAGCACAGATACGCAGTATTTT | CASSLLGSTDTQYF
TRBJ1-2 | TRBV10-3 | - | - | TGTGCCATCAGTGAGTCGGCCATGGAGGGTAATGGCTACACCTTC | CAISESAMEGNGYTF
TRBJ1-4 | TRBV7-2 | - | TRBD1 | TGTGCCAGCAGTCTGACCGGGACAGCGAATAATGAAAAACTGTTTTTT | CASSLTGTANNEKLFF
TRBJ2-5 | TRBV5-1 | - | TRBD1 | TGCGCCAGCAGACGTGACGGGACAGGGTTTGTGGGGTTACAAGAGACCCAGTACTTC | CASRRDGTGFVGLQETQYF
TRBJ1-1 | TRBV10-1 | - | - | TGCGCCAGCAGTGACGAGGGTACTGAAGCTTTCTTT | CASSDEGTEAFF
TRBJ2-3 | TRBV28 | - | TRBD1 | TGTGCCAGCAGTTCAACCGACAGGGAAACAGATACGCAGTATTTT | CASSSTDRETDTQYF
TRBJ1-2 | TRBV4-3 | many | - | TGCGCCAGCAGCCAAGACCAGGATTTAGCTAACTATGGCTACACCTTC | CASSQDQDLANYGYTF
TRBJ2-5 | TRBV24-1 | - | - | TGTGCCACCAGCCCTCAGGGGCAAGAGACCCAGTACTTC | CATSPQGQETQYF
TRBJ1-6 | TRBV5-8 | many | - | TGTGCCAGCAGCTTGGCCCGAGGAGGCGCACCCCTCCACTTT | CASSLARGGAPLHF
TRBJ1-2 | TRBV19 | - | - | TGTGCCAGTACCTCCCCTTACGTGGGATATGGCTACACCTTC | CASTSPYVGYGYTF
TRBJ2-3 | TRBV7-8 | many | - | TGTGCCAGCAGCTCAATGGACTTCCTCAACACAGATACGCAGTATTTT | CASSSMDFLNTDTQYF
TRBJ2-5 | TRBV5-1 | - | TRBD1 | TGCGCCAGCAGCCAGGGGGCGGGCGAGACCCAGTACTTC | CASSQGAGETQYF
TRBJ1-3 | TRBV10-3 | many | TRBD1 | TGTGCCATCAGTGAGCGACCGGGACAGGGGACCTCTGGAAACACCATATATTTT | CAISERPGQGTSGNTIYF
TRBJ2-6 | TRBV20-1 | - | - | TGCAGTGCTGACCTGGAGGGCTCTGGGGCCAACGTCCTGACTTTC | CSADLEGSGANVLTF